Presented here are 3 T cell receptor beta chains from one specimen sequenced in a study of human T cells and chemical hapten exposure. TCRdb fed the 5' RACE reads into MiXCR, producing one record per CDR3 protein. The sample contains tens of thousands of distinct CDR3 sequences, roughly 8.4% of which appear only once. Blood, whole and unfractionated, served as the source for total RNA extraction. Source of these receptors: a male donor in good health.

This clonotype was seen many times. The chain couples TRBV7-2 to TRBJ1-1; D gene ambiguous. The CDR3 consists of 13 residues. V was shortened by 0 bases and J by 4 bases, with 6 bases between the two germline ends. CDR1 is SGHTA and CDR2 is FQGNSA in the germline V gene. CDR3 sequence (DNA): TGTGCCAGCAGCTTAGCATACGGCACTGAAGCTTTCTTT. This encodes CASSLAYGTEAFF.

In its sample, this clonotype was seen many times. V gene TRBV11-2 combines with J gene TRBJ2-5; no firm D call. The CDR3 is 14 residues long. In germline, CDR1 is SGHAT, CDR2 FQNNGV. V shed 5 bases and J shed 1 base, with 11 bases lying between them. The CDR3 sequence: CASSPMLGQETQYF. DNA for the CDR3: TGTGCCAGCAGCCCCATGCTGGGCCAAGAGACCCAGTACTTC. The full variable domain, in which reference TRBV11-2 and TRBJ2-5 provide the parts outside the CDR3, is EAGVAQSPRYKIIEKRQSVAFWCNPISGHATLYWYQQILGQGPKLLIQFQNNGVVDDSQLPKDRFSAERLKGVDSTLKIQPAKLEDSAVYLCASSPMLGQETQYFGPGTRLLVL.

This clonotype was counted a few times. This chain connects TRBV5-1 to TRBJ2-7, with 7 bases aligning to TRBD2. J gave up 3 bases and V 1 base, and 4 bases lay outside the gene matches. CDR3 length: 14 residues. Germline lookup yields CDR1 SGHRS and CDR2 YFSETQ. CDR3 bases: TGCGCCAGCAGCTTGCGGGAGGATTTCTACGAGCAGTACTTC. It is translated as CASSLREDFYEQYF.